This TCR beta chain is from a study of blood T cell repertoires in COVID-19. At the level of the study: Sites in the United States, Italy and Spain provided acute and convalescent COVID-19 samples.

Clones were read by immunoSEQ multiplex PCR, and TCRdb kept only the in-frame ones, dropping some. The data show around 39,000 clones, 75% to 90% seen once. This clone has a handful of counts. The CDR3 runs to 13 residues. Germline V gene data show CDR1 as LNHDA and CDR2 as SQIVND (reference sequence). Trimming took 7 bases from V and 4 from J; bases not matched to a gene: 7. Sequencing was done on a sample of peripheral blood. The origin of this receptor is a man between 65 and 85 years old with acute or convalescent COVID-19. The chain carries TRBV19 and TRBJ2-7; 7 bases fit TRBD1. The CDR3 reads CASNSGQLYEQYF. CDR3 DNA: TGTGCCAGTAACTCGGGACAGTTATACGAGCAGTACTTC.